These 20 T cell receptor beta chains were all obtained from the same sample, sequenced in a study of blood T cell repertoires in COVID-19. Using immunoSEQ multiplex PCR, the repertoire was profiled, and TCRdb retains in-frame clones only, with some absent. This table holds roughly 440,000 clones, around 89% found once. Sequencing was performed on peripheral blood. The receptor set was obtained from a woman aged 50 to 60 with COVID-19, enrolled during active disease.

The genes are TRBV9 and TRBJ2-2, with D possibly being TRBD2 (7 bases). This CDR3 contains 17 residues. The germline gives CDR1 SGDLS, CDR2 YYNGEE. Trimming cost V 4 bases and J 1 base, with 17 bases left between them. The CDR3 reads CASSSRRGAGNTGELFF. The CDR3 DNA follows: TGTGCCAGCAGCTCCCGCCGGGGGGCGGGGAACACCGGGGAGCTGTTTTTT.

The V gene is TRBV12-3 or TRBV12-4, the J gene TRBJ1-2, with TRBD1 as a possible D gene (5 bases). V was clipped by 3 bases and J by 3 bases, with 8 bases between them. This CDR3 comprises 13 residues. The CDR3 DNA sequence: TGTGCCAGCAGTTTCGACAGTGACTATGGCTACACCTTC. Encoded protein: CASSFDSDYGYTF.

CDR3 DNA: TGTGCCAGCAGCTTGTACGAGAACCTCTCTGGAAACACCATATATTTT. The encoded protein is CASSLYENLSGNTIYF. The chain employs TRBV5-6 and TRBJ1-3; no firm D call. The CDR3 is 16 amino acids. Per germline, CDR1 SGHDT and CDR2 YYEEEE. The ends were cut back, 1 base at V and 0 bases at J, with 11 bases in the middle.

This clone was seen only once. The chain is built from TRBV5-1 and TRBJ2-2; 9 bases fit TRBD2. The germline gives CDR1 SGHRS, CDR2 YFSETQ. After removal of 4 bases from V and 6 bases from J, the junction contained 10 bases not matched to a gene. CDR3 length: 16 amino acids. The CDR3: CASSSLRGGAAGELFF. The CDR3, as DNA: TGCGCCAGCAGCAGCTTACGCGGGGGGGCCGCCGGGGAGCTGTTTTTT. Based on the CDR3 plus reference TRBV5-1 and TRBJ2-2, the full variable domain is KAGVTQTPRYLIKTRGQQVTLSCSPISGHRSVSWYQQTPGQGLQFLFEYFSETQRNKGNFPGRFSGRQFSNSRSEMNVSTLELGDSALYLCASSSLRGGAAGELFFGEGSRLTVL.

V is TRBV19 and J is TRBJ2-7; D might be TRBD1 (5 bases). CDR1 and CDR2 from the germline V gene are LNHDA and SQIVND (reference sequence). This CDR3 contains 17 residues. V was pared by 5 bases and J by 0 bases, with 20 bases between. This CDR3 reads CASSGQGRGWSSYEQYF. The CDR3 nucleotides are TGTGCCAGTAGTGGTCAGGGAAGGGGCTGGAGCTCCTACGAGCAGTACTTC.

The chain uses TRBV30 and TRBJ1-1; 8 bases are a match to TRBD1. Germline V CDR1 and CDR2: GTSNPN, SVGIG (reference sequence). V shed 8 bases and J 1 base; nucleotides not matched to a gene: 6. CDR3 length equals 13 residues. The CDR3 region is CAGQGAGNTEAFF. As DNA, the CDR3 is TGTGCCGGCCAGGGGGCCGGGAACACTGAAGCTTTCTTT.

The DNA for the CDR3 is TGTGCCAGCAGTACGATACAGGGGGGCTATGGCTACACCTTC. Amino acid sequence: CASSTIQGGYGYTF. The chain combines TRBV6-5 with TRBJ1-2; 8 nucleotides match TRBD1. Germline CDR1 and CDR2: MNHEY and SVGAGI. The CDR3 consists of 14 residues. J was trimmed by 4 bases and V by 5 bases; bases with no gene match: 6.

This sequence joins TRBV29-1 and TRBJ2-3; the D gene is possibly TRBD2 (6 bases). V lost 1 base and J 6 bases, leaving 20 bases between the germline ends. CDR1 and CDR2 (germline): SQVTM, ANQGSEA. CDR3 length: 16 residues. CDR3 sequence reads: CSVEGGGTPNTDTQYF. The CDR3 bases are TGCAGCGTTGAAGGAGGCGGGACTCCCAACACGGATACGCAGTATTTT.

The V and J genes are TRBV6-1 and TRBJ1-2; D remains ambiguous. The V end lost 1 base, the J end lost 3 bases, and 9 bases lay between the germline ends. This CDR3 comprises 14 residues. Germline CDR1 is MNHNS and CDR2 is SASEGT. The CDR3 spells CASSEGLGDYGYTF. CDR3 DNA sequence: TGTGCCAGCAGTGAAGGACTTGGAGACTATGGCTACACCTTC.

The genes are TRBV27 and TRBJ1-5; D is undetermined. This CDR3 comprises 15 residues. Germline V gives CDR1 MNHEY, CDR2 SMNVEV (reference sequence). Trimming shortened V by 5 bases and J by 2 bases, and 13 bases separated the two germline ends. The CDR3 protein is CASSPEGYGNQPQHF. DNA for the CDR3: TGTGCCAGCAGTCCCGAGGGTTATGGCAATCAGCCCCAGCATTTT.

The chain carries TRBV7-2 and TRBJ1-2, with D unresolved. Germline loops: CDR1 SGHTA, CDR2 FQGNSA. The V and J ends lost 5 bases and 4 bases respectively, with 14 bases between them. CDR3 length: 14 amino acids. The CDR3 protein is CASSPPGAPYGYTF. CDR3 nucleotides: TGTGCCAGCAGCCCTCCAGGCGCGCCCTATGGCTACACCTTC. The full variable domain, completed using reference TRBV7-2 and TRBJ1-2, is GAGVSQSPSNKVTEKGKDVELRCDPISGHTALYWYRQSLGQGLEFLIYFQGNSAPDKSGLPSDRFSAERTGGSVSTLTIQRTQQEDSAVYLCASSPPGAPYGYTFGSGTRLTVV.

The genes are TRBV29-1 and TRBJ1-2; D remains ambiguous. This CDR3 has 12 residues. Germline V gives CDR1 SQVTM, CDR2 ANQGSEA. Trimming shortened V by 4 bases and J by 5 bases, and 11 bases separated the two germline ends. CDR3 sequence reads: CSVGHTTYGYTF. The CDR3, as DNA: TGCAGCGTTGGGCACACGACATATGGCTACACCTTC.

The chain combines TRBV4-1 with TRBJ1-2; 9 bases line up with TRBD1. The ends lost 0 bases at V and 6 bases at J; junction bases unmatched: 2. Germline V CDR1 and CDR2: MGHRA, YSYEKL. The CDR3 loop spans 14 amino acids. CDR3 region: CASSQDRTGDGYTF. CDR3 coding DNA: TGCGCCAGCAGCCAAGACCGGACAGGGGATGGCTACACCTTC.

The chain has TRBV5-4 and TRBJ1-1, with 7 nucleotides matching TRBD1. This CDR3 is 12 amino acids long. J gave up 8 bases and V 5 bases, and 6 bases lay outside the gene matches. CDR1 SGHNT and CDR2 YYREEE come from the germline V gene (reference sequence). The CDR3 DNA sequence: TGTGCCAGCAGTCGTCCGGGACAGGAAGCTTTCTTT. Its translation is CASSRPGQEAFF.

The V call is TRBV19, the J call TRBJ2-1; 7 positions match TRBD1. V was pared by 6 bases and J by 5 bases, with 4 bases of the junction left unmatched. The germline V gene has CDR1 LNHDA and CDR2 SQIVND (reference sequence). CDR3 length: 13 amino acids. The CDR3 DNA reads as TGTGCCAGTAGGCCCACAGGGGACAATGAGCAGTTCTTC. Its protein product is CASRPTGDNEQFF.

This clone has a single count. The rearrangement joins TRBV19 to TRBJ1-2; 9 nucleotides match TRBD1. This CDR3 region has 14 residues. Germline CDR1 and CDR2: LNHDA and SQIVND (reference sequence). V lost 3 bases and J lost 3; bases outside the gene matches: 2. The CDR3 protein is CASSMGTGHYGYTF. In DNA, the CDR3 is TGTGCCAGTAGTATGGGGACAGGGCACTATGGCTACACCTTC.

The gene calls are TRBV5-1 and TRBJ1-5; D gene uncertain. V dropped 0 bases and J dropped 3 bases, with 10 bases sitting between them. This CDR3 contains 15 residues. In germline, CDR1 is SGHRS, CDR2 YFSETQ. In DNA, the CDR3 is TGCGCCAGCAGCTTGGATGGGAGGGTCAATCAGCCCCAGCATTTT. It translates to CASSLDGRVNQPQHF.

The chain combines TRBV6-6 with TRBJ1-1; TRBD1 aligns across 7 bases. CDR1 MNHNY and CDR2 SVGAGI come from the germline V gene (reference sequence). This CDR3 has 13 residues. V lost 10 bases to trimming and J lost 0 bases; unmatched junction nucleotides: 5. CDR3 in amino acids: CAIRQGLNTEAFF. The CDR3 bases are TGTGCCATACGACAGGGCTTGAACACTGAAGCTTTCTTT.

The chain uses TRBV6-5 and TRBJ2-7; TRBD2 agrees at 8 bases. V was pared by 10 bases and J by 7 bases, with 15 bases of the junction left unmatched. The germline V gene has CDR1 MNHEY and CDR2 SVGAGI. The CDR3 contains 14 residues. The CDR3 loop reads CATRLSGGSEEQYF. CDR3 DNA: TGTGCCACCCGCCTGTCGGGGGGGTCTGAGGAGCAGTACTTC.

The CDR3 loop is CASSLGGVQGGGYTF. As DNA, the CDR3 is TGTGCCAGCAGCTTAGGAGGGGTACAGGGCGGTGGCTACACCTTC. This sequence joins TRBV11-2 and TRBJ1-2; weak D call: TRBD1 (6 bases). The CDR3 spans 15 residues. Germline-derived CDR1 and CDR2 are SGHAT and FQNNGV. Trimming shortened V by 1 base and J by 7 bases, and 16 bases separated the two germline ends.